The T cell receptor (beta chain) under discussion was sequenced for a study of cytomegalovirus exposure and HLA in healthy donors. About the study: In a previous analysis, 95 million to 130 million unique TCR beta sequences were found from 170 million or so T cells. Study observations and caveats: An apparent linkage of common viral pathogens to several of the most significant clusters emerged in a later analysis. CMV serostatus stood as the only immune exposure information on hand.

A word on this clone: Its antigen is currently unknown.

Primers for the PCR totalled 60 Vbeta and 13 Jbeta. Method: immunoSEQ multiplex PCR; TCRdb's copy keeps in-frame clones and lacks some. The repertoire consists of 170,000 or so clones, with around 77% occurring once and the leading ten covering 1.5% to 2%. The V end was cut by 6 bases, the J end by 5 bases, with 11 bases between. The germline V gene has CDR1 SQVTM and CDR2 ANQGSEA. This CDR3 has 12 amino acids. The source material was PBMCs. The clonotype was recovered from a woman aged 30 to 39 in good health and CMV-seronegative. The rearrangement links TRBV29-1 to TRBJ1-5; D gene unclear. The CDR3 bases are TGCAGCGTGAGTTTAAGAGATCAGCCCCAGCATTTT. Its protein is CSVSLRDQPQHF. The full variable domain, with the rest looked up from reference TRBV29-1 and TRBJ1-5, is SAVISQKPSRDICQRGTSLTIQCQVDSQVTMMFWYRQQPGQSLTLIATANQGSEATYESGFVIDKFPISRPNLTFSTLTVSNMSPEDSSIYLCSVSLRDQPQHFGDGTRLSIL.